This T cell receptor (beta chain) was recorded in a study of shared clonotypes between healthy human individuals. General observations from the study: Represented diversity, genetic and exposure-history alike, was limited by few donors.

The data were produced by immunoSEQ multiplex PCR, yet TCRdb's version contains in-frame clones alone and is incomplete. The table shows about 1.5 million clones, with roughly 95% occurring only once. For this clone: What it recognizes is unknown.

The V gene's germline CDR1 is LNHNV and CDR2 YYDKDF (reference sequence). Trimming stripped 3 bases from V and 3 bases from J, with 14 bases between. The CDR3 runs 15 residues. The sequenced material came from naive CD4+ T cells sorted from blood. Subset indicated: CD45RA+ positively selected. This sequence originates from a man aged 25 to 45 in good health. The chain carries TRBV15 and TRBJ1-2, with D maybe TRBD1 (5 bases). This chain's CDR3 is CATSSVGPSHYGYTF. CDR3 DNA: TGTGCCACCAGCAGCGTGGGGCCCTCCCACTATGGCTACACCTTC.